These 27 T cell receptor beta chains were sequenced from one sample in a study of T-cell memory formation after mild COVID-19. TCRdb recomputed calls from the 5' RACE reads with MiXCR, one row per CDR3 protein. The sample shows around 300,000 distinct CDR3 sequences, roughly 13% of them seen only once. Sequenced sample: PBMCs or a T cell subset sorted from them (not recorded which). The receptors were sampled from a man aged 18 to 29 who had mild COVID-19 (a few samples of this study predate the infection). Cell type and time point are not known.

This clonotype was seen a few times. V gene TRBV5-1 combines with J gene TRBJ1-1; D may be TRBD1 (5 bases). The ends were cut back, 2 bases at V and 1 base at J, with 12 bases in the middle. Germline V gene sequence: CDR1 SGHRS, CDR2 YFSETQ. The CDR3 loop spans 15 amino acids. The CDR3 coding sequence is TGCGCCAGCAGCTTTTCAATCGGGGGGAACACTGAAGCTTTCTTT. Amino acids: CASSFSIGGNTEAFF.

The chain uses TRBV12-3 or TRBV12-4 and TRBJ1-1; a weak D match, TRBD1 (5 bases). The CDR3 totals 12 residues. For the CDR3, the DNA is TGTGCAACTATTGGGGGGACCACTGAAGCTTTCTTT. Its translation: CATIGGTTEAFF.

The table lists this clonotype with many counts. The rearrangement links TRBV5-1 to TRBJ2-3; 8 bases align to TRBD1. Germline V gives CDR1 SGHRS, CDR2 YFSETQ. V gave up 2 bases and J gave up 1 base; unmatched junction bases: 3. This CDR3 contains 15 residues. This CDR3 reads CASSLTGGGTDTQYF. The CDR3 nucleotides are TGCGCCAGCAGCTTAACAGGGGGAGGCACAGATACGCAGTATTTT.

The chain combines TRBV6-1 with TRBJ1-6; D unclear. The V gene lost 6 bases and the J gene lost 8 bases, with 8 bases spanning the gap. CDR1 is MNHNS, CDR2 SASEGT, per germline. The CDR3 contains 12 residues. CDR3 sequence reads: CASRWSYSPLHF. DNA for the CDR3: TGTGCCAGCAGATGGAGTTATTCACCCCTCCACTTT.

J is TRBJ1-1 and V is TRBV30, with D perhaps matching TRBD1 (5 bases). The CDR3 has 12 residues. CDR1 is GTSNPN, CDR2 SVGIG, per germline (reference sequence). The germline V and J ends were trimmed by 3 bases and 7 bases, with 12 bases remaining between them. The CDR3 DNA sequence: TGTGCCTGGAGCCGAACGGGGGGTGAAGCTTTCTTT. Amino acids: CAWSRTGGEAFF.

This rearrangement joins TRBV5-1 to TRBJ2-6, with D possibly being TRBD2 (5 bases). CDR3 length equals 15 residues. CDR1 and CDR2 from the germline V gene are SGHRS and YFSETQ. V was cut by 4 bases and J by 7 bases, with 15 bases left in between. This chain's CDR3 is CASSRPRGEANVLTF. CDR3 coding DNA: TGCGCCAGCAGCCGTCCACGGGGAGAAGCCAACGTCCTGACTTTC.

This clonotype was found many times. The genes are TRBV5-1 and TRBJ2-7; D may be TRBD1 or TRBD2 (5 bases each). This CDR3 has 15 amino acids. The germline CDR1 and CDR2 sequences are SGHRS and YFSETQ. V lost 5 bases and J 3 bases, leaving 18 bases between the germline ends. The CDR3 spells CASRLWIRDDYEQYF. DNA of the CDR3: TGCGCCAGCAGATTATGGATCCGGGACGACTACGAGCAGTACTTC.

The rearrangement joins TRBV12-3 or TRBV12-4 to TRBJ2-5, with 7 bases lining up with TRBD2. This CDR3 is 14 amino acids long. The junction had 7 bases not matched to a gene; V was cut back by 4 bases and J by 5 bases. CDR3 protein: CASSSLGGDETQYF. The CDR3 DNA sequence: TGTGCCAGCAGTTCCCTGGGAGGGGACGAGACCCAGTACTTC.

The chain employs TRBV7-9 and TRBJ2-7, with D unclear. V lost 1 base and J 6 bases, leaving 10 bases between the germline ends. Germline V gives CDR1 SEHNR, CDR2 FQNEAQ (reference sequence). This CDR3 contains 13 residues. The CDR3 DNA reads TGTGCCAGCAGCTTAGGGGAAGGGCGCGAGCAGTACTTC. Its translation: CASSLGEGREQYF. The entire variable domain, with the rest obtained from reference TRBV7-9 and TRBJ2-7, is as follows: DTGVSQNPRHKITKRGQNVTFRCDPISEHNRLYWYRQTLGQGPEFLTYFQNEAQLEKSRLLSDRFSAERPKGSFSTLEIQRTEQGDSAMYLCASSLGEGREQYFGPGTRLTVT.

This clonotype showed up just a few times. The chain links TRBV6-2 or TRBV6-3 to TRBJ2-7; D tentatively reads TRBD1 or TRBD2 (5 bases each). V was shortened by 5 bases and J by 6 bases, with 20 bases between the two germline ends. Germline V gene sequence: CDR1 MNHEY, CDR2 SVGEGT. CDR3 length: 15 amino acids. The CDR3 sequence is CASSDIQGSGSEQYV. Here the CDR3 DNA reads TGTGCCAGCAGTGACATCCAGGGTTCTGGGAGCGAGCAGTACGTC.

There are many counts of this clonotype. The chain recombines TRBV7-7 with TRBJ2-5, with 11 nucleotides matching TRBD2. From germline, CDR1 is SSHAT and CDR2 FNYEAQ (reference sequence). Trimming took 5 bases from V and 3 from J; bases not matched to a gene: 8. The CDR3 covers 16 residues. The CDR3 DNA reads TGTGCCAGCAGCGCCACCCTGGGACTAGCGGAAGAGACCCAGTACTTC. This gives the protein CASSATLGLAEETQYF.

This chain connects TRBV7-9 to TRBJ1-2, with D unresolved. Germline CDR1 is SEHNR and CDR2 is FQNEAQ (reference sequence). Trimming pared 0 bases from V and 3 bases from J, leaving 11 bases between. This CDR3 is built from 15 residues. CDR3 region: CASSLAGSEDYGYTF. The CDR3 DNA reads as TGTGCCAGCAGCTTAGCAGGGTCGGAGGACTATGGCTACACCTTC.

The CDR3 protein is CASSAQGNEQFF. Here the CDR3 DNA reads TGTGCCAGCAGCGCACAGGGGAATGAGCAGTTCTTC. The rearrangement joins TRBV9 to TRBJ2-1, with 7 positions matching TRBD1. Germline V gene lookup returns CDR1 SGDLS and CDR2 YYNGEE. The CDR3 runs to 12 residues. V was clipped by 3 bases and J by 7 bases; unmatched bases: 1.

In its sample, this clonotype was seen many times. The rearrangement links TRBV4-1 to TRBJ2-1; TRBD2 is a possible D gene (6 bases). Germline V lookup: CDR1 MGHRA, CDR2 YSYEKL. V was shortened by 1 base and J by 7 bases, with 8 bases between the two germline ends. This CDR3 has 13 amino acids. CDR3 coding DNA: TGCGCCAGCAGCCAAGTTGGGGGGAATGAGCAGTTCTTC. Translation gives CASSQVGGNEQFF.

This clonotype was detected only a few times. V and J are TRBV4-2 and TRBJ1-5; 10 nucleotides agree with TRBD1. Germline assignment: CDR1 LGHNA and CDR2 YNFKEQ. The CDR3 contains 15 residues. The trim removed 3 bases at V and 6 bases at J, leaving 5 bases unmatched. The CDR3 region is CASSQRQGAGQPQHF. The CDR3 DNA is TGTGCCAGCAGCCAGAGACAGGGGGCCGGTCAGCCCCAGCATTTT.

The CDR3 here is CASSLNTGYGYTF. CDR3 DNA sequence: TGTGCCAGCAGCCTGAACACAGGTTATGGCTACACCTTC. The rearrangement joins TRBV6-2 or TRBV6-3 to TRBJ1-2; D is perhaps TRBD1 (5 bases). CDR1 and CDR2 from the germline V gene are MNHEY and SVGEGT. The CDR3 totals 13 residues. Deletions cut 6 bases from V and 5 bases from J, with 13 bases between.

The sample holds many counts of this clonotype. The CDR3 region is CASSPPPGRGFVGYQETQYF. DNA for the CDR3: TGTGCCAGCTCACCTCCACCGGGCCGAGGGTTTGTGGGGTACCAAGAGACCCAGTACTTC. The genes are TRBV18 and TRBJ2-5, with D possibly being TRBD2 (5 bases). V was trimmed by 3 bases and J by 0 bases, leaving 26 bases between them. CDR1 KGHSH and CDR2 LQKENI come from the germline V gene. The CDR3 has 20 amino acids.

Only a few counts were recorded for this clonotype. The chain couples TRBV3-1 to TRBJ2-1, with 13 bases that match TRBD2. Germline values: CDR1 LGHDT, CDR2 YNNKEL (reference sequence). Germline trimming cut 6 bases from V and 2 bases from J; bases unmatched to any gene: 13. The CDR3 is made up of 19 amino acids. In DNA, the CDR3 is TGTGCCAGCAGTGGCGGACTAGCGGGGGACCCATTACCCTACAATGAGCAGTTCTTC. This encodes CASSGGLAGDPLPYNEQFF.

In this sample, this clonotype turned up a few times. The V and J genes are TRBV9 and TRBJ2-1; possible D gene TRBD2, 5 bases. The germline V gene encodes CDR1 SGDLS and CDR2 YYNGEE. The ends were cut back, 0 bases at V and 3 bases at J, with 10 bases in the middle. The CDR3 sequence is 15 residues long. CDR3 region: CASSVEGGHYNEQFF. The CDR3 DNA reads TGTGCCAGCAGCGTAGAGGGCGGGCACTACAATGAGCAGTTCTTC.

CDR3 region: CASGAGANEQFF. The CDR3 nucleotides read TGTGCCAGTGGGGCGGGGGCCAATGAGCAGTTCTTC. The chain couples TRBV6-2 or TRBV6-3 to TRBJ2-1; tentatively, D is TRBD2 (7 bases). Germline V gene sequence: CDR1 MNHEY, CDR2 SVGEGT. The CDR3 has 12 amino acids. The V gene lost 9 bases and the J gene lost 6 bases, with 12 bases spanning the gap.

The chain recombines TRBV4-2 with TRBJ2-7; the D gene could be TRBD1 or TRBD2 (5 bases each). The germline V and J ends were trimmed by 1 base and 4 bases, with 11 bases remaining between them. The CDR3 runs to 14 residues. Per germline, CDR1 LGHNA and CDR2 YNFKEQ. CDR3 loop: CASSQVGTSYEQYF. The CDR3 nucleotides read TGTGCCAGCAGCCAAGTGGGGACGTCTTACGAGCAGTACTTC.

In its sample, this clonotype was seen many times. The chain recombines TRBV5-5 with TRBJ2-5; TRBD1 agrees at 9 bases. Trimming at V came to 2 bases and at J to 5 bases, leaving 10 bases not matched to a gene. The CDR3 covers 16 residues. Germline CDR1 and CDR2: SGHKS and YYEKEE (reference sequence). DNA of the CDR3: TGTGCCAGCAGCTTAAACAGGGGGCACGATGAGGAGACCCAGTACTTC. It translates to CASSLNRGHDEETQYF.

The chain is built from TRBV20-1 and TRBJ2-1, with D perhaps matching TRBD2 (5 bases). CDR3 length: 13 residues. The germline V gene has CDR1 DFQATT and CDR2 SNEGSKA (reference sequence). Trimming stripped 7 bases from V and 0 bases from J, with 10 bases between. In DNA form, the CDR3 reads TGCAGTGGAGCGGATAGCTCCTACAATGAGCAGTTCTTC. Its translation is CSGADSSYNEQFF.

This clonotype came up a few times. The chain uses TRBV6-5 and TRBJ2-7, with a possible D match to TRBD1 (5 bases). Germline V CDR1 and CDR2: MNHEY, SVGAGI. V lost 4 bases, J lost 0 bases, and 13 bases lay in between. This CDR3 contains 15 residues. The CDR3 sequence: CASSSYMQGSYEQYF. The CDR3 DNA follows: TGTGCCAGCAGTTCCTATATGCAGGGCTCCTACGAGCAGTACTTC.

The V and J genes are TRBV7-2 and TRBJ2-6; no definite D call. Germline V CDR1 and CDR2: SGHTA, FQGNSA. The CDR3 contains 17 residues. V lost 2 bases to trimming and J lost 4 bases, with 15 bases between them. The CDR3 DNA reads as TGTGCCAGCAGCTTAAACGGCCCCCGGGCAGGGGCCAACGTCCTGACTTTC. Protein sequence: CASSLNGPRAGANVLTF.

The V gene is TRBV5-1, the J gene TRBJ1-1, with 7 bases matching TRBD1. V lost 3 bases, J lost 0 bases, and 5 bases stayed unmatched. The CDR3 sequence is 15 residues long. Germline V lookup: CDR1 SGHRS, CDR2 YFSETQ. The CDR3 spells CASSYRQGLNTEAFF. The CDR3, as DNA: TGCGCCAGCAGCTACAGACAGGGACTGAACACTGAAGCTTTCTTT.

This sequence joins TRBV10-2 and TRBJ2-7; D might be TRBD2 (6 bases). Trimming pared 8 bases from V and 3 bases from J, leaving 17 bases between. Germline assignment: CDR1 WSHSY and CDR2 SAAADI. The CDR3 has 14 residues. The CDR3 DNA reads TGCGCCAGCTGGGCCGGGACGGGGGACTACGAGCAGTACTTC. This translates into CASWAGTGDYEQYF.